Shown below are 25 T cell receptor beta chains from a single sample sequenced in a study of blood T cell repertoires in COVID-19. Generated by immunoSEQ multiplex PCR, the TCRdb table keeps only in-frame clones and is missing some. The sample contains 90,000 to 150,000 clones, about 84% of which appear only once. Sequencing was carried out using peripheral blood. The receptors shown here come from a man between 60 and 75 years old with acute or convalescent COVID-19.

The J gene is TRBJ2-1, the V gene TRBV9, with 8 nucleotides matching TRBD2. Germline V CDR1 and CDR2: SGDLS, YYNGEE. The CDR3 covers 19 residues. V was pared by 2 bases and J by 0 bases, with 13 bases of the junction left unmatched. The CDR3 region has the DNA TGTGCCAGCAGCGTTTCGGGACTAGATTCCGAGAGCTCCTACAATGAGCAGTTCTTC. Translating gives CASSVSGLDSESSYNEQFF.

The chain links TRBV10-3 to TRBJ2-5; D might be TRBD2 (6 bases). CDR1 ENHRY and CDR2 SYGVKD come from the germline V gene. The V end was cut by 3 bases, the J end by 4 bases, with 15 bases between. CDR3 length: 15 residues. The CDR3 protein is CAISDTGKGGETQYF. The CDR3, as DNA: TGTGCCATCAGTGACACCGGGAAGGGAGGAGAGACCCAGTACTTC.

The CDR3 DNA reads TGTGCCAGCAGGATCAGGGGGAGCTACAATGAGCAGTTCTTC. It yields the protein CASRIRGSYNEQFF. The chain combines TRBV2 with TRBJ2-1; 7 nucleotides align to TRBD1. V lost 6 bases and J lost 3; bases outside the gene matches: 5. This CDR3 comprises 14 residues. The germline gives CDR1 SNHLY, CDR2 FYNNEI.

This chain uses TRBV11-2 with TRBJ2-2, with 7 bases lining up with TRBD1. This CDR3 contains 14 residues. Unmatched junction bases numbered 4, after V lost 3 bases and J lost 6 bases. Germline V lookup: CDR1 SGHAT, CDR2 FQNNGV. The CDR3 coding sequence is TGTGCCAGCAGCTTTAACAGGGGAGCCGGGGAGCTGTTTTTT. This codes for CASSFNRGAGELFF.

The V call is TRBV6-6, the J call TRBJ1-3; D is undetermined. Deletions cut 0 bases from V and 4 bases from J, with 7 bases between. Germline values: CDR1 MNHNY, CDR2 SVGAGI (reference sequence). The CDR3 runs 14 residues. CDR3 sequence reads: CASSYSENGNTIYF. CDR3 in DNA: TGTGCCAGCAGTTACTCGGAGAACGGAAACACCATATATTTT.

V usage is TRBV5-1 and J usage is TRBJ2-2; a possible D gene is TRBD2 (5 bases). Germline CDR1 SGHRS, CDR2 YFSETQ. The germline V and J ends were trimmed by 4 bases and 0 bases, with 13 bases remaining between them. This CDR3 comprises 16 residues. The CDR3 is CASSPVGRTNTGELFF. CDR3 bases: TGCGCCAGCAGCCCGGTGGGGAGAACGAACACCGGGGAGCTGTTTTTT. Full variable domain (rest looked up from reference TRBV5-1 and TRBJ2-2): KAGVTQTPRYLIKTRGQQVTLSCSPISGHRSVSWYQQTPGQGLQFLFEYFSETQRNKGNFPGRFSGRQFSNSRSEMNVSTLELGDSALYLCASSPVGRTNTGELFFGEGSRLTVL.

The rearrangement joins TRBV6-5 to TRBJ2-1; D gene unclear. From germline, CDR1 is MNHEY and CDR2 SVGAGI. Trimming took 11 bases from V and 7 from J, leaving 15 bases between them. The CDR3 is made up of 12 amino acids. The CDR3 DNA reads as TGTGCCGCACAGTTGCGTCAGAATGAGCAGTTCTTC. Translation: CAAQLRQNEQFF.

The genes are TRBV12-3 or TRBV12-4 and TRBJ1-5; D possibly corresponds to TRBD1 (5 bases). CDR3 length: 12 amino acids. V lost 11 bases to trimming and J lost 1 base, with 9 bases between them. In nucleotides, the CDR3 is TGTGCCGTCGGGGGAAGCAATCAGCCCCAGCATTTT. It is translated as CAVGGSNQPQHF.

The chain recombines TRBV28 with TRBJ2-1; D might be TRBD2 (5 bases). Germline lookup yields CDR1 MDHEN and CDR2 SYDVKM. The CDR3 totals 12 residues. V lost 5 bases and J 6 bases, leaving 8 bases between the germline ends. CDR3 in amino acids: CASSGLGNEQFF. Written as DNA, the CDR3 is TGTGCCAGCAGTGGACTGGGCAATGAGCAGTTCTTC.

This clone was detected once. The V and J genes are TRBV29-1 and TRBJ1-3; perhaps TRBD1 as D (5 bases). The CDR3 covers 13 residues. CDR1 SQVTM and CDR2 ANQGSEA come from the germline V gene. V lost 6 bases and J lost 2, with 11 bases in between. The CDR3 nucleotides read TGCAGCGTGGCAGGGATAGCTGGAAACACCATATATTTT. It translates to CSVAGIAGNTIYF.

This rearrangement joins TRBV28 to TRBJ2-1, with 10 bases that match TRBD2. V shed 5 bases, J shed 7 bases, and the junction held 11 bases outside the gene matches. The CDR3 is 16 amino acids. Germline loops: CDR1 MDHEN, CDR2 SYDVKM. CDR3 sequence: CASSPRAGGQKNEQFF. The CDR3 DNA reads as TGTGCCAGCAGTCCGCGAGCGGGAGGGCAAAAAAATGAGCAGTTCTTC.

This clone has just a few counts. The V and J genes are TRBV5-1 and TRBJ2-7, with D perhaps TRBD1 (5 bases). CDR1 and CDR2 from the germline V gene are SGHRS and YFSETQ. The CDR3 sequence is 15 residues long. V was shortened by 4 bases and J by 0 bases, with 14 bases between the two germline ends. The CDR3 protein is CASSLGADLSYEQYF. The CDR3 DNA reads as TGCGCCAGCAGCCTTGGGGCGGACCTCTCCTACGAGCAGTACTTC.

V is TRBV9 and J is TRBJ2-1; 11 nucleotides align to TRBD1. Germline-derived CDR1 and CDR2 are SGDLS and YYNGEE. V lost 1 base to trimming and J lost 9 bases; unmatched junction nucleotides: 12. This CDR3 region has 17 residues. CDR3 protein: CASSVWDRGNHVGEQFF. The CDR3 nucleotides are TGTGCCAGCAGCGTATGGGACAGGGGGAATCACGTTGGTGAGCAGTTCTTC.

The rearrangement uses TRBV5-1 and TRBJ2-7; the D gene is possibly TRBD1 (6 bases). The CDR3 runs 13 residues. V lost 4 bases to trimming and J lost 7 bases, with 15 bases between them. Germline V gene lookup returns CDR1 SGHRS and CDR2 YFSETQ. CDR3 DNA: TGCGCCAGCAGCAGGACAGATTCTGGGGAGCAGTACTTC. It specifies CASSRTDSGEQYF. The full variable domain, rest sourced from reference TRBV5-1 and TRBJ2-7, is KAGVTQTPRYLIKTRGQQVTLSCSPISGHRSVSWYQQTPGQGLQFLFEYFSETQRNKGNFPGRFSGRQFSNSRSEMNVSTLELGDSALYLCASSRTDSGEQYFGPGTRLTVT.

This clone was recorded only once. The gene calls are TRBV5-4 and TRBJ2-3; 8 bases are shared with TRBD1. The CDR3 totals 15 residues. With 5 bases clipped from V and 0 bases from J, the junction kept 5 bases outside the gene matches. From germline, CDR1 is SGHNT and CDR2 YYREEE (reference sequence). CDR3 in DNA: TGTGCCAGCAGGGCCACAGGGGGGAGCACAGATACGCAGTATTTT. It translates to CASRATGGSTDTQYF.

V usage is TRBV5-6 and J usage is TRBJ2-5; TRBD2 agrees at 8 bases. In germline, CDR1 is SGHDT, CDR2 YYEEEE. The V segment lost 4 bases and the J segment 7 bases; nucleotides outside the gene matches: 15. The CDR3 has 16 residues. This CDR3 is CASSLMLGSGAVTQYF. The CDR3 DNA sequence: TGTGCCAGCAGCCTGATGTTGGGTAGCGGGGCTGTGACCCAGTACTTC.

V gene TRBV14 combines with J gene TRBJ2-3; 9 bases match TRBD1. Germline-derived CDR1 and CDR2 are SGHDN and FVKESK. The CDR3 is 14 residues long. J lost 6 bases, V lost 3 bases, and 4 bases had no gene match. The CDR3 region is CASSQGTGFDTQYF. The CDR3 DNA reads as TGTGCCAGCAGCCAGGGGACAGGGTTCGATACGCAGTATTTT.

This clone was picked up a small number of times. The V gene is TRBV7-4, the J gene TRBJ1-4, with 12 bases matching TRBD1. Germline V gene lookup returns CDR1 SGHVT and CDR2 SQSDAQ. The CDR3 extends over 17 amino acids. V dropped 4 bases and J dropped 8; count of bases not matched to a gene: 11. The CDR3 protein is CASSSPGQGAEGEKLFF. Written as DNA, the CDR3 is TGTGCCAGCAGCTCCCCGGGACAGGGGGCCGAAGGCGAAAAACTGTTTTTT.

The chain couples TRBV9 to TRBJ2-5, with 9 positions matching TRBD1. The CDR3 loop spans 14 amino acids. The V gene's germline CDR1 is SGDLS and CDR2 YYNGEE. After removal of 4 bases from V and 4 bases from J, the junction contained 5 bases not matched to a gene. CDR3 nucleotides: TGTGCCAGCAGCCCACCGGACAGGGGAGAGACCCAGTACTTC. Translation: CASSPPDRGETQYF.

V and J are TRBV11-2 and TRBJ2-7; D perhaps matches TRBD1 (7 bases). Germline CDR1 is SGHAT and CDR2 is FQNNGV. V lost 3 bases, J lost 6 bases, and 15 bases lay in between. The CDR3 contains 14 residues. The CDR3 nucleotides are TGTGCCAGCAGCTTGAGGCAGGGGGGCCTCGAGCAGTACTTC. This codes for CASSLRQGGLEQYF. Combining the CDR3 with reference TRBV11-2 and TRBJ2-7 gives the whole variable domain EAGVAQSPRYKIIEKRQSVAFWCNPISGHATLYWYQQILGQGPKLLIQFQNNGVVDDSQLPKDRFSAERLKGVDSTLKIQPAKLEDSAVYLCASSLRQGGLEQYFGPGTRLTVT.

This clone was seen a few times. The chain has TRBV4-3 and TRBJ2-3; possibly TRBD2 for D (6 bases). There are 17 residues in the CDR3. Germline CDR1 reads LGHNA; CDR2 reads YSLEER. The V end lost 0 bases, the J end lost 3 bases, and 16 bases lay between the germline ends. In DNA form, the CDR3 reads TGCGCCAGCAGCCAAGATCGGAGGGCAGCCGTTACAGATACGCAGTATTTT. Translated: CASSQDRRAAVTDTQYF.

The rearrangement uses TRBV5-6 and TRBJ1-1; TRBD1 is a possible D gene (6 bases). The V gene lost 3 bases and the J gene lost 1 base, with 7 bases spanning the gap. The CDR3 length is 13 residues. Germline CDR1 and CDR2: SGHDT and YYEEEE. CDR3 sequence: CASSWDTNTEAFF. The CDR3 region has the DNA TGTGCCAGCAGCTGGGACACGAACACTGAAGCTTTCTTT.

The rearrangement joins TRBV28 to TRBJ1-1; no definite D call. Germline CDR1 MDHEN, CDR2 SYDVKM. There are 12 residues in the CDR3. Trimming stripped 1 base from V and 8 bases from J, with 8 bases between. Here the CDR3 DNA reads TGTGCCAGCAGTTTATCTGCGAGAGAAGCTTTCTTT. Its translation is CASSLSAREAFF. Drawing the rest from reference TRBV28 and TRBJ1-1, the complete variable domain is DVKVTQSSRYLVKRTGEKVFLECVQDMDHENMFWYRQDPGLGLRLIYFSYDVKMKEKGDIPEGYSVSREKKERFSLILESASTNQTSMYLCASSLSAREAFFGQGTRLTVV.

This chain joins TRBV11-2 and TRBJ1-2; 10 positions agree with TRBD1. J was trimmed by 4 bases and V by 5 bases; bases with no gene match: 7. Germline-derived CDR1 and CDR2 are SGHAT and FQNNGV. The length of the CDR3 is 15 residues. This CDR3 is CASSAGTGDSYGYTF. DNA of the CDR3: TGTGCCAGCAGCGCCGGGACAGGGGATTCCTATGGCTACACCTTC. Full variable domain (missing parts from reference TRBV11-2 and TRBJ1-2): EAGVAQSPRYKIIEKRQSVAFWCNPISGHATLYWYQQILGQGPKLLIQFQNNGVVDDSQLPKDRFSAERLKGVDSTLKIQPAKLEDSAVYLCASSAGTGDSYGYTFGSGTRLTVV.

This chain joins TRBV4-3 and TRBJ2-7, with a tentative D call TRBD1 (6 bases). The V end lost 0 bases, the J end lost 4 bases, and 13 bases lay between the germline ends. The CDR3 extends over 15 amino acids. Germline assignment: CDR1 LGHNA and CDR2 YSLEER. The CDR3 loop reads CASSQDRDIYYEQYF. The CDR3 DNA sequence: TGCGCCAGCAGCCAAGATCGGGACATTTATTACGAGCAGTACTTC.